The 15 T cell receptor beta chains presented below share a single source sample, sequenced in a study of CD8 T cells in ankylosing spondylitis. Each CDR3 protein is one row after TCRdb ran MiXCR on the 5' RACE reads. The profile shows 200,000 to 300,000 distinct CDR3 sequences, around 8% of them singletons. The material sequenced was blood, either unsorted or a sorted T cell fraction (not recorded which). The receptors derive from a female donor with ankylosing spondylitis or in good health (not recorded which).

This clonotype was found many times. J is TRBJ1-3 and V is TRBV5-1; D is perhaps TRBD1 (6 bases). The CDR3 runs 12 residues. Germline CDR1 reads SGHRS; CDR2 reads YFSETQ. V was pared by 4 bases and J by 8 bases, with 10 bases between. The CDR3 loop reads CASSGGHDTIYF. CDR3 coding DNA: TGCGCCAGCAGCGGGGGGCATGACACCATATATTTT.

CDR3: CASSDPSGKGSGANVLTF. Written as DNA, the CDR3 is TGTGCCAGCAGTGACCCCTCCGGGAAGGGTAGTGGGGCCAACGTCCTGACTTTC. The chain recombines TRBV6-2 or TRBV6-3 with TRBJ2-6, with a tentative D call TRBD2 (5 bases). The CDR3 totals 18 residues. V was clipped by 5 bases and J by 3 bases, with 20 bases between them. Germline assignment: CDR1 MNHEY and CDR2 SVGEGT.

This clonotype was recorded a few times. The genes are TRBV7-2 and TRBJ2-1; D is unclear. Germline CDR1 SGHTA, CDR2 FQGNSA. The CDR3 has 14 residues. The V end was cut by 5 bases, the J end by 5 bases, with 13 bases between. The CDR3, as DNA: TGTGCCAGCAGCCCTCGACCCAACCACAATGAGCAGTTCTTC. The encoded protein is CASSPRPNHNEQFF.

The CDR3 protein is CASRKGTSGSPEGFF. In DNA form, the CDR3 reads TGTGCCAGCAGAAAAGGGACTAGCGGGAGCCCCGAGGGGTTCTTC. This sequence joins TRBV7-9 and TRBJ2-1; the match to TRBD2 covers 14 bases. Germline V gives CDR1 SEHNR, CDR2 FQNEAQ (reference sequence). The length of the CDR3 is 15 residues. J was trimmed by 15 bases and V by 6 bases; bases with no gene match: 13.

The V and J genes are TRBV2 and TRBJ2-5; 12 bases align to TRBD2. This CDR3 spans 15 amino acids. V trimming: 7 bases; J trimming: 1 base; junction bases outside the gene matches: 4. In germline, CDR1 is SNHLY, CDR2 FYNNEI. CDR3 coding DNA: TGTGCCAGCAATCGACTAGCGGGAGCCCAAGAGACCCAGTACTTC. This codes for CASNRLAGAQETQYF.

In DNA form, the CDR3 reads TGTGCCAGCAGCTTAGAGGGCGGGCCCCATAGCGAGCAGTATTTT. Translation: CASSLEGGPHSEQYF. V usage is TRBV11-2 and J usage is TRBJ2-3; D is possibly TRBD2 (5 bases). The CDR3 covers 15 residues. Germline-derived CDR1 and CDR2 are SGHAT and FQNNGV. Trimming removed 0 bases at V and 11 bases at J, with 18 bases between.

This clonotype was seen many times. The chain combines TRBV7-8 with TRBJ2-3; D gene uncertain. V lost 1 base to trimming and J lost 3 bases, with 11 bases between them. Germline V gene data show CDR1 as SGHVS and CDR2 as FQNEAQ. CDR3 length: 15 residues. In nucleotides, the CDR3 is TGTGCCAGCAGCTTAGTAGTAGGGTGGACAGATACGCAGTATTTT. Protein product: CASSLVVGWTDTQYF.

This clonotype was found many times. V is TRBV29-1 and J is TRBJ2-6; D not resolved. The CDR3 loop spans 13 amino acids. The V end lost 2 bases, the J end lost 0 bases, and 2 bases lay between the germline ends. CDR1 is SQVTM, CDR2 ANQGSEA, per germline. The DNA for the CDR3 is TGCAGCGTTGAACTCTCTGGGGCCAACGTCCTGACTTTC. This encodes CSVELSGANVLTF.

In its sample, this clonotype was seen many times. The chain couples TRBV6-1 to TRBJ2-2; possibly TRBD2 for D (5 bases). There are 14 residues in the CDR3. Trimming removed 7 bases at V and 1 base at J, with 10 bases between. CDR1 and CDR2 from the germline V gene are MNHNS and SASEGT. The CDR3, as DNA: TGTGCCAGCATCCGGACTTGGAACACCGGGGAGCTGTTTTTT. It is translated as CASIRTWNTGELFF.

This clonotype was seen a few times. This chain joins TRBV4-2 and TRBJ1-6; possibly TRBD1 for D (5 bases). Germline CDR1 reads LGHNA; CDR2 reads YNFKEQ. The CDR3 consists of 11 residues. The CDR3 here is CARDPRSPLHF. DNA of the CDR3: TGTGCTAGGGACCCTCGGTCACCCCTCCACTTT.

The chain uses TRBV14 and TRBJ2-6, with 9 bases that match TRBD1. The germline V gene encodes CDR1 SGHDN and CDR2 FVKESK. The CDR3 loop spans 17 amino acids. The ends lost 8 bases at V and 0 bases at J; junction bases unmatched: 8. CDR3 sequence reads: CASSEQGAGSGANVLTF. The CDR3 nucleotides are TGTGCCAGCTCCGAACAGGGGGCCGGCTCTGGGGCCAACGTCCTGACTTTC.

This clonotype was seen many times. V gene TRBV20-1 combines with J gene TRBJ1-5; no firm D call. The CDR3 runs 13 residues. The germline V gene has CDR1 DFQATT and CDR2 SNEGSKA (reference sequence). V lost 8 bases, J lost 0 bases, and 11 bases lay in between. The CDR3 region is CSCSDPSNQPQHF. The DNA for the CDR3 is TGCAGTTGCTCGGATCCTAGCAATCAGCCCCAGCATTTT.

This clonotype appeared many times. The J gene is TRBJ2-3, the V gene TRBV11-2, with a tentative D call TRBD2 (6 bases). The CDR3 covers 18 residues. Germline values: CDR1 SGHAT, CDR2 FQNNGV. Trimming left V 3 bases short and J 0 bases short, with 19 bases between. The CDR3 region is CASSFPRDDPLSTDTQYF. DNA of the CDR3: TGTGCCAGCAGCTTCCCGCGGGACGATCCCTTGAGCACAGATACGCAGTATTTT.

This clonotype was detected many times. The V call is TRBV5-5, the J call TRBJ2-5, with unresolved D. Trimming shortened V by 0 bases and J by 5 bases, and 11 bases separated the two germline ends. This CDR3 is built from 14 residues. In germline, CDR1 is SGHKS, CDR2 YYEKEE (reference sequence). CDR3 region: CASSLVGQYETQYF. CDR3 DNA sequence: TGTGCCAGCAGCTTGGTGGGTCAGTATGAGACCCAGTACTTC.

In this sample, this clonotype turned up many times. The chain recombines TRBV5-4 with TRBJ2-7, with D hard to call. This CDR3 is 14 amino acids long. Germline V gene lookup returns CDR1 SGHNT and CDR2 YYREEE (reference sequence). Trimming took 3 bases from V and 3 from J, leaving 13 bases between them. The DNA of the CDR3 is TGTGCCAGCAGCTCCAGACTCGGACGCTACGAGCAGTACTTC. This codes for CASSSRLGRYEQYF.